The 20 T cell receptor beta chains below all came from one sample that was sequenced in a study of control samples from healthy donors and cancer patients. Sequenced by immunoSEQ multiplex PCR; TCRdb stores in-frame clones only, minus some. Of tens of thousands of clones listed, 85% to 90% are singletons. Input material: PBMCs. The receptors shown here come from a woman aged 40-49 years with lung cancer.

J is TRBJ2-7 and V is TRBV5-1, with D perhaps matching TRBD1 or TRBD2 (5 bases each). Between the trimmed V and J ends, which lost 0 bases and 6 bases, there was a span of 16 bases. Germline V gene data show CDR1 as SGHRS and CDR2 as YFSETQ. The CDR3 has 15 residues. The CDR3 nucleotides are TGCGCCAGCAGCTTGGAGGCACGGCGAGGGGTCGAGCAGTACTTC. As protein: CASSLEARRGVEQYF.

This chain joins TRBV5-1 and TRBJ1-1; 8 positions match TRBD1. The CDR3 extends over 17 amino acids. Germline V gene sequence: CDR1 SGHRS, CDR2 YFSETQ. The V segment lost 4 bases and the J segment 1 base; nucleotides outside the gene matches: 12. This CDR3 reads CASSIFGQGVKNTEAFF. The CDR3 bases are TGCGCCAGCAGCATATTCGGACAGGGAGTGAAGAACACTGAAGCTTTCTTT.

V usage is TRBV11-3 and J usage is TRBJ2-5; D not certain. Germline values: CDR1 SGHNT, CDR2 YENEEA. V lost 3 bases and J 4 bases, leaving 9 bases between the germline ends. This CDR3 region has 13 residues. The CDR3 coding sequence is TGTGCCAGCAGCTTTTCCGTGGGAGAGACCCAGTACTTC. This gives the protein CASSFSVGETQYF.

V is TRBV7-8 and J is TRBJ2-3, with D hard to call. This CDR3 contains 15 residues. Trimming cost V 7 bases and J 0 bases, with 14 bases left between them. Germline V gene sequence: CDR1 SGHVS, CDR2 FQNEAQ. CDR3 sequence (DNA): TGTGCCAGCACCCATCGAACCTCTAGCACAGATACGCAGTATTTT. Its translation is CASTHRTSSTDTQYF.

V usage is TRBV7-9 and J usage is TRBJ2-1; D might be TRBD2 (5 bases). CDR1 is SEHNR and CDR2 is FQNEAQ in the germline V gene (reference sequence). The CDR3 covers 14 residues. Deletions cut 1 base from V and 8 bases from J, with 12 bases between. The CDR3 DNA reads as TGTGCCAGCAGCTTAGTAGCGACCCCTTATGAGCAGTTCTTC. This codes for CASSLVATPYEQFF.

The gene calls are TRBV9 and TRBJ1-2; D gene uncertain. CDR1 and CDR2 from the germline V gene are SGDLS and YYNGEE. The CDR3 loop spans 13 amino acids. V lost 0 bases and J 3 bases, leaving 6 bases between the germline ends. CDR3 nucleotides: TGTGCCAGCAGCGTAGGGGGTCACTATGGCTACACCTTC. Translating gives CASSVGGHYGYTF.

The chain has TRBV27 and TRBJ1-2, with a weak D call TRBD1 (5 bases). CDR1 is MNHEY, CDR2 SMNVEV, per germline (reference sequence). Between the trimmed V and J ends, which lost 8 bases and 8 bases, there was a span of 15 bases. The length of the CDR3 is 12 residues. The CDR3 region is CASGSGTGGYTF. The CDR3 coding sequence is TGTGCCAGCGGATCCGGGACGGGAGGCTACACCTTC.

The J gene is TRBJ1-4, the V gene TRBV6-1; D is uncertain. Germline CDR1 reads MNHNS; CDR2 reads SASEGT. V lost 3 bases to trimming and J lost 6 bases, with 8 bases between them. This CDR3 contains 13 residues. The CDR3 nucleotides are TGTGCCAGCAGTGAGGCGCGGTATGAAAAACTGTTTTTT. It translates to CASSEARYEKLFF.

The V and J genes are TRBV15 and TRBJ2-4; TRBD2 might be the D (7 bases). V lost 2 bases, J lost 6 bases, and 20 bases lay in between. This CDR3 contains 17 residues. CDR1 and CDR2 from the germline V gene are LNHNV and YYDKDF (reference sequence). This CDR3 reads CATSRLRYGGRGNIQYF. CDR3 nucleotides: TGTGCCACCAGCAGACTGAGGTACGGGGGGCGAGGAAACATTCAGTACTTC.

This sequence joins TRBV2 and TRBJ1-1; 7 nucleotides line up with TRBD1. Germline lookup yields CDR1 SNHLY and CDR2 FYNNEI. Germline trimming cut 6 bases from V and 8 bases from J; bases unmatched to any gene: 12. This CDR3 contains 14 residues. The CDR3 protein is CASRNLFDRVEAFF. CDR3 DNA sequence: TGTGCCAGCAGGAACCTCTTCGACAGGGTGGAAGCTTTCTTT.

V is TRBV18 and J is TRBJ2-2; the D is unclear. Trimming took 0 bases from V and 1 from J, leaving 3 bases between them. The germline CDR1 and CDR2 sequences are KGHSH and LQKENI. The CDR3 has 14 amino acids. The CDR3 spells CASSPPQNTGELFF. For the CDR3, the DNA is TGTGCCAGCTCACCACCCCAGAACACCGGGGAGCTGTTTTTT.

This clone appeared a few times. This chain joins TRBV30 and TRBJ1-1; D ambiguous. Deletions cut 0 bases from V and 7 bases from J, with 6 bases between. Germline CDR1 reads GTSNPN; CDR2 reads SVGIG (reference sequence). The CDR3 length is 11 residues. The CDR3 loop is CAWSVQIEAFF. The CDR3 DNA is TGTGCCTGGAGTGTACAGATTGAAGCTTTCTTT.

Turning to this clone: Other nucleotide sequences in the sample specify the same CDR3. The V gene is TRBV19, the J gene TRBJ1-5; 10 bases agree with TRBD1. Germline CDR1 reads LNHDA; CDR2 reads SQIVND (reference sequence). V gave up 3 bases and J gave up 2 bases; unmatched junction bases: 4. CDR3 length: 16 amino acids. DNA of the CDR3: TGTGCCAGTAGTATTCGGGACAGGGGCGGCAATCAGCCCCAGCATTTT. Protein: CASSIRDRGGNQPQHF.

The chain recombines TRBV20-1 with TRBJ1-2, with TRBD1 as a possible D gene (5 bases). Trimming left V 3 bases short and J 6 bases short, with 17 bases between. Germline loops: CDR1 DFQATT, CDR2 SNEGSKA (reference sequence). The CDR3 spans 14 residues. CDR3 residues: CSASQRQGENGYTF. In DNA, the CDR3 is TGCAGTGCTAGTCAGCGTCAGGGCGAGAATGGCTACACCTTC.

The chain carries TRBV12-3 or TRBV12-4 and TRBJ2-7; D may be TRBD1 (5 bases). The CDR3 covers 11 residues. V gave up 6 bases and J gave up 7 bases, with 10 bases separating them. CDR3 nucleotide sequence: TGTGCCAGCAGATACGCAGGGGAGCAGTACTTC. Its translation: CASRYAGEQYF.

The gene calls are TRBV6-6 and TRBJ2-7; perhaps D is TRBD1 or TRBD2 (6 bases each). The CDR3 is made up of 16 amino acids. V lost 5 bases and J lost 2, with 19 bases in between. From germline, CDR1 is MNHNY and CDR2 SVGAGI (reference sequence). CDR3 nucleotides: TGTGCCAGCAGTCGAGGGGGGTGGACAGAGCCCTACGAGCAGTACTTC. Translation: CASSRGGWTEPYEQYF.

In DNA, the CDR3 is TGTGCCAGCAGTTTCGGCCTCTACGAGCAGTACTTC. Protein: CASSFGLYEQYF. The V call is TRBV6-6, the J call TRBJ2-7; D unclear. V lost 4 bases and J lost 3, with 7 bases in between. The CDR3 covers 12 residues. The germline V gene encodes CDR1 MNHNY and CDR2 SVGAGI (reference sequence).

The chain carries TRBV2 and TRBJ2-7; no reliable D call. Trimming pared 9 bases from V and 0 bases from J, leaving 12 bases between. The CDR3 is 13 residues long. Germline values: CDR1 SNHLY, CDR2 FYNNEI. The CDR3 is CASNLATSYEQYF. CDR3 nucleotide sequence: TGTGCCAGTAATTTAGCAACCTCCTACGAGCAGTACTTC.

J is TRBJ1-5 and V is TRBV6-2 or TRBV6-3; the D is unclear. The V end was cut by 6 bases, the J end by 0 bases, with 9 bases between. Germline lookup yields CDR1 MNHEY and CDR2 SVGEGT. The CDR3 loop spans 14 amino acids. In DNA form, the CDR3 reads TGTGCCAGCAGCCTCCTGAATAGCAATCAGCCCCAGCATTTT. Translated, it gives CASSLLNSNQPQHF.

This clone has a handful of counts. This chain links TRBV9 with TRBJ2-5; TRBD2 matches at 12 bases. CDR1 and CDR2 (germline): SGDLS, YYNGEE. The trim removed 4 bases at V and 2 bases at J, leaving 6 bases unmatched. The CDR3 has 16 residues. The CDR3 DNA reads TGTGCCAGCAGCCGTGGACTAGCGGGGAAACAAGAGACCCAGTACTTC. Protein product: CASSRGLAGKQETQYF.